What follows are 13 T cell receptor beta chains derived from one specimen sequenced in a study of blood T cell repertoires in COVID-19. Profiled with immunoSEQ multiplex PCR; TCRdb holds only in-frame clones, not every one. This sample yields about 340,000 clones, of which 80% to 90% are seen a single time; around 4.4% belongs to the top ten. Input material: PBMCs or T cells enriched from blood (not recorded which). These receptors were collected from a woman aged 40 to 55 with acute COVID-19.

This chain connects TRBV10-3 to TRBJ1-6; 8 nucleotides align to TRBD1. The CDR3 has 15 amino acids. Looked up from germline, CDR1 is ENHRY and CDR2 is SYGVKD. The V gene end was trimmed by 7 bases and the J gene end by 5 bases; junction bases not matched to a gene: 7. The CDR3 here is CAIKRGQDNNSPLHF. DNA of the CDR3: TGTGCCATCAAAAGGGGACAGGACAATAATTCACCCCTCCACTTT.

The V call is TRBV18, the J call TRBJ1-2, with D possibly matching TRBD1 (5 bases). V gave up 0 bases and J gave up 1 base, with 18 bases separating them. The CDR3 has 18 amino acids. Germline assignment: CDR1 KGHSH and CDR2 LQKENI. The CDR3 here is CASSPPTANVRVNYGYTF. The CDR3 bases are TGTGCCAGCTCACCACCTACCGCGAACGTCAGGGTTAACTATGGCTACACCTTC.

The chain's CDR3 is CASSLGDRGQSPLHF. The CDR3 DNA is TGCGCCAGCAGCTTGGGGGACAGGGGACAGTCACCCCTCCACTTT. This chain links TRBV5-1 with TRBJ1-6; 10 nucleotides agree with TRBD1. Per the germline V gene, CDR1 is SGHRS and CDR2 is YFSETQ. CDR3 length equals 15 residues. Trimming cost V 0 bases and J 10 bases; bases outside gene matches: 4.

This clone was observed once. The gene calls are TRBV18 and TRBJ1-3, with D perhaps matching TRBD1 (6 bases). This CDR3 region has 16 residues. Trimming took 1 base from V and 1 from J, leaving 11 bases between them. Germline CDR1 KGHSH, CDR2 LQKENI. CDR3 sequence (DNA): TGTGCCAGCTCACCACTCAGGGGCTTGTCTGGAAACACCATATATTTT. Protein product: CASSPLRGLSGNTIYF.

V and J are TRBV6-5 and TRBJ1-2; D might be TRBD1 (5 bases). Germline lookup yields CDR1 MNHEY and CDR2 SVGAGI. This CDR3 is built from 14 residues. V lost 5 bases to trimming and J lost 4 bases, with 14 bases between them. CDR3 region: CASSPAGEFYGYTF. The CDR3 bases are TGTGCCAGCAGTCCTGCGGGGGAGTTCTATGGCTACACCTTC.

The chain combines TRBV6-6 with TRBJ1-4; 11 bases align to TRBD1. Germline V gives CDR1 MNHNY, CDR2 SVGAGI (reference sequence). The CDR3 is 16 amino acids. J gave up 4 bases and V 8 bases, and 9 bases lay outside the gene matches. The CDR3 spells CASRRGQGGNNEKLFF. As DNA, the CDR3 is TGTGCCAGCCGACGGGGACAGGGGGGAAATAATGAAAAACTGTTTTTT.

V usage is TRBV11-1 and J usage is TRBJ2-3; D is uncertain. The CDR3 is made up of 13 amino acids. Germline V lookup: CDR1 SGHAT, CDR2 FQDESV (reference sequence). V lost 4 bases and J 5 bases, leaving 10 bases between the germline ends. The CDR3 loop is CASSSWALDTQYF. In DNA, the CDR3 is TGTGCCAGCAGCTCCTGGGCGTTAGATACGCAGTATTTT.

In DNA form, the CDR3 reads TGTGCCAGCAGCTTGACAGGGGAGGGGGAAAAACTGTTTTTT. It translates to CASSLTGEGEKLFF. V usage is TRBV7-8 and J usage is TRBJ1-4; 8 bases map to TRBD1. The CDR3 has 14 amino acids. V lost 3 bases to trimming and J lost 8 bases; unmatched junction nucleotides: 5. Germline V gives CDR1 SGHVS, CDR2 FQNEAQ.

The chain employs TRBV4-3 and TRBJ1-1, with TRBD1 matching over 8 bases. From germline, CDR1 is LGHNA and CDR2 YSLEER. This CDR3 comprises 15 residues. Trimming took 5 bases from V and 2 from J; bases not matched to a gene: 7. CDR3 DNA: TGCGCCAGCAGCTACATACAGGGGGGTAACACTGAAGCTTTCTTT. It is translated as CASSYIQGGNTEAFF.

The rearrangement links TRBV4-2 to TRBJ1-3; 9 bases line up with TRBD1. Germline V gene sequence: CDR1 LGHNA, CDR2 YNFKEQ. The CDR3 is made up of 19 amino acids. V was clipped by 4 bases and J by 0 bases; unmatched bases: 13. CDR3 sequence: CASSRGTGSLFYSGNTIYF. The CDR3 DNA reads TGTGCCAGCAGCCGAGGGACAGGGAGTTTATTCTACTCTGGAAACACCATATATTTT.

In nucleotides, the CDR3 is TGTGCCATCAGTTTGGACAGGGGCTATGGCTACACCTTC. Translated: CAISLDRGYGYTF. V and J are TRBV10-3 and TRBJ1-2; 9 bases fit TRBD1. CDR3 length: 13 amino acids. The junction had 2 bases not matched to a gene; V was cut back by 5 bases and J by 4 bases. Per germline, CDR1 ENHRY and CDR2 SYGVKD.

The chain joins TRBV4-2 to TRBJ2-2; D call uncertain. The CDR3 is 12 residues long. The ends were cut back, 4 bases at V and 4 bases at J, with 4 bases in the middle. Germline CDR1 and CDR2: LGHNA and YNFKEQ. CDR3 residues: CASSPFTGELFF. Here the CDR3 DNA reads TGTGCCAGCAGCCCCTTCACCGGGGAGCTGTTTTTT.

The chain carries TRBV5-4 and TRBJ2-5, with a weak D call TRBD2 (7 bases). The CDR3 totals 20 residues. Germline CDR1 SGHNT, CDR2 YYREEE (reference sequence). The V end was cut by 4 bases, the J end by 1 base, with 29 bases between. The CDR3 nucleotides are TGTGCCAGCAGCCGGGAGGTTTCAGGGGTCAATCGTGTCACCCAAGAGACCCAGTACTTC. It yields the protein CASSREVSGVNRVTQETQYF.